This TCR beta chain emerged from a study of T cell responses to AZD1222 COVID-19 vaccine. Germline CDR1 reads SQVTM; CDR2 reads ANQGSEA. The length of the CDR3 is 13 residues. V lost 6 bases, J lost 1 base, and 13 bases lay in between. Method: immunoSEQ multiplex PCR; TCRdb's copy keeps in-frame clones and lacks some. This table holds about 140,000 clones, just under 95% found once. The chain recombines TRBV29-1 with TRBJ2-7, with D uncertain. The sequenced sample was peripheral blood, obtained on day 0 of AZD1222 vaccination. This receptor was obtained from an adult in good health. CDR3 amino acids: CSVAEPSSYEQYF. The CDR3 DNA is TGCAGCGTGGCCGAACCTTCTTCCTACGAGCAGTACTTC.